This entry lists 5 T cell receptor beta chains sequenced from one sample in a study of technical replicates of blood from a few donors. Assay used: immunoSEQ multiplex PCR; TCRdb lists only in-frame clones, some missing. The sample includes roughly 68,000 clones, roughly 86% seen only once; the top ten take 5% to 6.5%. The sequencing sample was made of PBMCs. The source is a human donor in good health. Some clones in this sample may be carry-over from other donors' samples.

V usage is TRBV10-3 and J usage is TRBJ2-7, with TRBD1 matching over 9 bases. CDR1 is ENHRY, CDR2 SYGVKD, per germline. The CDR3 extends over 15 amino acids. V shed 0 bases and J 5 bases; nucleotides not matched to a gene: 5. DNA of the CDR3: TGTGCCATCAGTGAGTCAGCGGGACAGGGAAACGAGCAGTACTTC. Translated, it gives CAISESAGQGNEQYF.

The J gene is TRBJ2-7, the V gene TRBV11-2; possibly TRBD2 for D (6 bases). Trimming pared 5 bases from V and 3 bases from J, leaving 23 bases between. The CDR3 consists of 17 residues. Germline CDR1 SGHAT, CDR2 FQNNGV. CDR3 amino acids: CASSPRLDPGNDYEQYF. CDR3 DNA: TGTGCCAGCAGCCCGAGACTAGATCCTGGGAACGACTACGAGCAGTACTTC.

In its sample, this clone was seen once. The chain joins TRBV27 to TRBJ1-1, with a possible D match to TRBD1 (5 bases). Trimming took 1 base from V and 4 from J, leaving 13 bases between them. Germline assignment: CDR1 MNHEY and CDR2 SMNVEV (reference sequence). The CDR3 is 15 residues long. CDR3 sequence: CASSLLGVGVTEAFF. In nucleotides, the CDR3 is TGTGCCAGCAGTTTATTAGGGGTAGGGGTCACTGAAGCTTTCTTT.

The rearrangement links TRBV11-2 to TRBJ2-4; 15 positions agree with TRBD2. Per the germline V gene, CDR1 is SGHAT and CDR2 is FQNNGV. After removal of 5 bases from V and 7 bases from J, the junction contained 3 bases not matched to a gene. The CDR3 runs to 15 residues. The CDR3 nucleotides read TGTGCCAGCAGCCCTGGGACTAGCGGGAGGAACATTCAGTACTTC. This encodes CASSPGTSGRNIQYF.

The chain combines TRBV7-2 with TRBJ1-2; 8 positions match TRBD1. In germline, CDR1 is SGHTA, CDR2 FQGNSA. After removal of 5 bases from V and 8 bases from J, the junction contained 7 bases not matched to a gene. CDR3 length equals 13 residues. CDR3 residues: CASSPDRGGGYTF. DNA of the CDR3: TGTGCCAGCAGCCCAGACAGGGGAGGCGGCTACACCTTC.